A selection of T cell receptor beta chains follows, all from one sample in a study of blood T cell repertoires in COVID-19. TCRdb's copy holds only in-frame clones and misses some; the assay was immunoSEQ multiplex PCR. Of about 170,000 clones listed, approximately 79% are singletons. What was sequenced was PBMCs or T cells enriched from blood (not recorded which). All receptors come from a woman between 65 and 79 years old in a cohort exposed to, infected with or recovered from COVID-19 (not recorded which). CDR3s include the opening cysteine and the closing phenylalanine or tryptophan. D genes are given only for firm matches. Not every row has a clone size; where given, it reads once, few, many or a size class.

CDR3 protein: CASSPPGGKNIQYF
CDR3 DNA: TGTGCCAGCTCACCACCAGGGGGCAAAAACATTCAGTACTTC
V gene: TRBV18
clone size: -
J gene: TRBJ2-4
D gene: -
CDR3 length: 14

CDR3 protein: CASRPTGTVYEQYF
CDR3 DNA: TGTGCCAGCAGACCGACAGGGACGGTCTACGAGCAGTACTTC
V gene: TRBV14
clone size: -
J gene: TRBJ2-7
D gene: TRBD1
CDR3 length: 14

CDR3 protein: CAISGSGRASNLHEQYF
CDR3 DNA: TGTGCCATCAGTGGAAGCGGGAGAGCCTCAAACCTCCACGAGCAGTACTTC
V gene: TRBV10-3
clone size: few
J gene: TRBJ2-7
D gene: TRBD2
CDR3 length: 17

CDR3 protein: CASSIGQGADGYTF
CDR3 DNA: TGTGCCAGTAGTATCGGACAGGGGGCGGATGGCTACACCTTC
V gene: TRBV19
clone size: -
J gene: TRBJ1-2
D gene: TRBD1
CDR3 length: 14

CDR3 protein: CASSWSGLAGPGELFF
CDR3 DNA: TGTGCCAGCAGCTGGTCGGGACTAGCCGGACCCGGGGAGCTGTTTTTT
V gene: TRBV7-2
clone size: -
J gene: TRBJ2-2
D gene: TRBD2
CDR3 length: 16

CDR3 protein: CASSPLDRNNQPQHF
CDR3 DNA: TGTGCCAGCAGTCCACTGGACAGGAACAATCAGCCCCAGCATTTT
V gene: TRBV28
clone size: -
J gene: TRBJ1-5
D gene: TRBD1
CDR3 length: 15

CDR3 protein: CASRQGLNTEAFF
CDR3 DNA: TGTGCCAGCAGACAGGGCCTGAACACTGAAGCTTTCTTT
V gene: TRBV28
clone size: -
J gene: TRBJ1-1
D gene: -
CDR3 length: 13

CDR3 protein: CASSLTLGAYNEQFF
CDR3 DNA: TGCGCCAGCAGCTTGACCCTAGGAGCATACAATGAGCAGTTCTTC
V gene: TRBV5-1
clone size: -
J gene: TRBJ2-1
D gene: -
CDR3 length: 15

CDR3 protein: CASSYGAGRVQPQHF
CDR3 DNA: TGTGCCAGCAGTTACGGGGCAGGGCGAGTTCAGCCCCAGCATTTT
V gene: TRBV6-2/TRBV6-3
clone size: once
J gene: TRBJ1-5
D gene: -
CDR3 length: 15

CDR3 protein: CASSLRRSSYNEQFF
CDR3 DNA: TGTGCCAGCAGTCTTCGACGGAGCTCCTACAATGAGCAGTTCTTC
V gene: TRBV6-5
clone size: -
J gene: TRBJ2-1
D gene: -
CDR3 length: 15

CDR3 protein: CASRSTGTGATEAFF
CDR3 DNA: TGTGCCAGCAGATCTACCGGGACAGGGGCCACTGAAGCTTTCTTT
V gene: TRBV7-6
clone size: -
J gene: TRBJ1-1
D gene: TRBD1
CDR3 length: 15